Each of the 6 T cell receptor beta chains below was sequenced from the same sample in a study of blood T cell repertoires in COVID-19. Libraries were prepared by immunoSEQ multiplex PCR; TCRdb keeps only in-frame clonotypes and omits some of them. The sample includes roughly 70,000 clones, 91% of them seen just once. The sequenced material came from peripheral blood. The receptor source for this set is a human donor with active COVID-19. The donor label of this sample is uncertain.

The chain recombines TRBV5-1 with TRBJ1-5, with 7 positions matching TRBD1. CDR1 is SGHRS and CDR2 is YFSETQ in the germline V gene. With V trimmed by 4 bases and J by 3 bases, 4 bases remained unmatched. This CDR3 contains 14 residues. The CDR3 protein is CASSPDRPNQPQHF. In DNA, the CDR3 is TGCGCCAGCAGCCCGGACAGGCCCAATCAGCCCCAGCATTTT.

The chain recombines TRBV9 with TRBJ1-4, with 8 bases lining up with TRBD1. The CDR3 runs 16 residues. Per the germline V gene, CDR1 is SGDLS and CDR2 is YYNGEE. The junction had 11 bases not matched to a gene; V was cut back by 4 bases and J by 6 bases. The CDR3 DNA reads TGTGCCAGCAGCTTCGCCCCCGGGACAGGTCATGAAAAACTGTTTTTT. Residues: CASSFAPGTGHEKLFF.

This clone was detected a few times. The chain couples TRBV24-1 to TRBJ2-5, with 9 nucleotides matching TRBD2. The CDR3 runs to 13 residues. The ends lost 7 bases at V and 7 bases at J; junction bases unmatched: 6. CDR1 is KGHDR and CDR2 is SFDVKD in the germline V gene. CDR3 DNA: TGTGCCACCAGACGTAGCGGGGGCGGGACCCAGTACTTC. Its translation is CATRRSGGGTQYF.

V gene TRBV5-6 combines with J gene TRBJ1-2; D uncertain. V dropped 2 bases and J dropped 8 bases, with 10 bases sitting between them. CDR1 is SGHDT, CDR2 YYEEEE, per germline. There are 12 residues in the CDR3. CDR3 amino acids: CASSFNPQGYTF. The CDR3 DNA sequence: TGTGCCAGCAGCTTCAACCCTCAGGGCTACACCTTC.

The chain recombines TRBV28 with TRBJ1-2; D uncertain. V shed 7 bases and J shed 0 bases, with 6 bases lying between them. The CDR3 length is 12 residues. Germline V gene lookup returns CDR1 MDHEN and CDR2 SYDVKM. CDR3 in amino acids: CASTQSNYGYTF. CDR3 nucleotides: TGTGCCAGCACCCAGTCTAACTATGGCTACACCTTC.

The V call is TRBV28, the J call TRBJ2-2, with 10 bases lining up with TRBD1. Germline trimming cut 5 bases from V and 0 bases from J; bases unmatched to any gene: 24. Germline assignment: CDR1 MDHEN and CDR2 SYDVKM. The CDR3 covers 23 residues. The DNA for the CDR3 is TGTGCCAGCAGTACAAGCAGGACCCGGGACAGGGGTACTTCGCGGGCGAACACCGGGGAGCTGTTTTTT. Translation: CASSTSRTRDRGTSRANTGELFF.